A single sample is the source of the 7 T cell receptor beta chains below, sequenced in a study of cytomegalovirus exposure and HLA in healthy donors. The PCR used 60 Vbeta and 13 Jbeta primers. This table comes from immunoSEQ multiplex PCR, and its TCRdb copy is limited to in-frame clones, with some not included. The data contain approximately 97,000 clones, about four fifths of them singletons. The source material was PBMCs. These receptors were collected from a male donor in good health and CMV-seropositive.

The chain carries TRBV5-1 and TRBJ1-1, with D hard to call. Per the germline V gene, CDR1 is SGHRS and CDR2 is YFSETQ. The V end lost 4 bases, the J end lost 3 bases, and 16 bases lay between the germline ends. The length of the CDR3 is 15 residues. In DNA form, the CDR3 reads TGCGCCAGCAGCCTGGGGAGGACGGACGACACTGAAGCTTTCTTT. Amino acid sequence: CASSLGRTDDTEAFF.

The rearrangement uses TRBV30 and TRBJ1-4; 9 bases are a match to TRBD1. V dropped 5 bases and J dropped 7; count of bases not matched to a gene: 5. The CDR3 extends over 13 amino acids. Looked up from germline, CDR1 is GTSNPN and CDR2 is SVGIG (reference sequence). In nucleotides, the CDR3 is TGTGCCTGGTCTACAGGGGGCTTTGAAAAACTGTTTTTT. Encoded protein: CAWSTGGFEKLFF.

The chain links TRBV5-6 to TRBJ1-5, with 7 bases matching TRBD1. CDR1 is SGHDT and CDR2 is YYEEEE in the germline V gene. V lost 0 bases to trimming and J lost 2 bases; unmatched junction nucleotides: 8. The CDR3 extends over 17 amino acids. The CDR3 DNA sequence: TGTGCCAGCAGCTTGGGGACGACAGGGTCAGGCAATCAGCCCCAGCATTTT. Residues: CASSLGTTGSGNQPQHF.

V usage is TRBV7-2 and J usage is TRBJ1-1, with D unresolved. The CDR3 length is 13 residues. Trimming stripped 5 bases from V and 4 bases from J, with 11 bases between. Germline lookup yields CDR1 SGHTA and CDR2 FQGNSA. The CDR3 DNA reads TGTGCCAGCAGCGCTCTTCGGGGCACTGAAGCTTTCTTT. It codes for CASSALRGTEAFF.

V gene TRBV6-5 combines with J gene TRBJ2-3, with no clear D. CDR3 length: 13 residues. Looked up from germline, CDR1 is MNHEY and CDR2 is SVGAGI. V shed 0 bases and J shed 6 bases, with 7 bases lying between them. Written as DNA, the CDR3 is TGTGCCAGCAGTTACTCATTGTATGATACGCAGTATTTT. This codes for CASSYSLYDTQYF.

This clone showed up just a few times. The genes are TRBV27 and TRBJ1-2, with D tentatively TRBD1 (5 bases). V lost 5 bases, J lost 11 bases, and 18 bases lay in between. The CDR3 totals 13 residues. The germline V gene has CDR1 MNHEY and CDR2 SMNVEV (reference sequence). CDR3 bases: TGTGCCAGCAGTGCGTGGGGGGGGATAGGTTACACCTTC. It encodes CASSAWGGIGYTF.

The rearrangement uses TRBV27 and TRBJ1-2; D unresolved. The CDR3 is 12 amino acids. CDR1 is MNHEY, CDR2 SMNVEV, per germline (reference sequence). V was shortened by 6 bases and J by 6 bases, with 11 bases between the two germline ends. For the CDR3, the DNA is TGTGCCAGCAGCTCCCGAGGGCATGGCTACACCTTC. Translation gives CASSSRGHGYTF.